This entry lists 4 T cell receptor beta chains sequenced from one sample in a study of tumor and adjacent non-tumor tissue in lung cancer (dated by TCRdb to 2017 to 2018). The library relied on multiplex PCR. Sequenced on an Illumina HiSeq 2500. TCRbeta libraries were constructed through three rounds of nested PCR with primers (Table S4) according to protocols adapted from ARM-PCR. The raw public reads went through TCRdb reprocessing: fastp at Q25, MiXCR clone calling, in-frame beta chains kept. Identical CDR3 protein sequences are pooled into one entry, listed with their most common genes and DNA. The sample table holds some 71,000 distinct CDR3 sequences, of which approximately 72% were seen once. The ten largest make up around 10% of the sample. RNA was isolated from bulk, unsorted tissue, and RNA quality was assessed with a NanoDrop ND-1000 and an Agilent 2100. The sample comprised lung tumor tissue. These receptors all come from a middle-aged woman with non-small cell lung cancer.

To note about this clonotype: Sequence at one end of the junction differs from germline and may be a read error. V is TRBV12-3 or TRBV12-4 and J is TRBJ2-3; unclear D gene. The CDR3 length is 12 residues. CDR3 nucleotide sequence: TGTGTCAGCAGTTTTCAGGTAAATACGCAGTATTTT. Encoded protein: CVSSFQVNTQYF.

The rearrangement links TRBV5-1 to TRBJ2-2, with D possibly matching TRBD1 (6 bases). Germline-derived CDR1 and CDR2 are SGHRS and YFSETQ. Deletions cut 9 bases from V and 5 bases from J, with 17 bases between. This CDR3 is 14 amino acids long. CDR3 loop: CANGNRVGTGELFF. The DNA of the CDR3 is TGCGCCAACGGAAACAGGGTTGGAACCGGGGAGCTGTTTTTT.

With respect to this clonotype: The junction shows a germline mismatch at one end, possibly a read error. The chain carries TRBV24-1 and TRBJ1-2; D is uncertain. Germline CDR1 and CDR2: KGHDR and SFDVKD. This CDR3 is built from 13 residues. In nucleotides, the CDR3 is TGTGCCACCAGTGATGGGAATGGCTATGGCTACATCTTC. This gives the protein CATSDGNGYGYIF.

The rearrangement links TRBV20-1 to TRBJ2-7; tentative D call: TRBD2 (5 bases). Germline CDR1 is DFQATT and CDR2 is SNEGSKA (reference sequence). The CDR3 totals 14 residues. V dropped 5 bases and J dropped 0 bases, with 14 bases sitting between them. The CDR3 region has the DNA TGCAGTGCTGGCCGGGATTGTGTCTCCTACGAGCAGTACTTC. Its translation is CSAGRDCVSYEQYF.